A selection of T cell receptor beta chains follows, all from one sample in a study of Graves' ophthalmopathy and Graves' hyperthyroidism. Using its own MiXCR run on the multiplex PCR reads, TCRdb lists one record per CDR3 protein. The table includes hundreds of thousands of distinct CDR3 sequences, 22% detected once. The sequencing input was peripheral blood. These TCRs come from a woman aged 18-35 years with stable Graves' hyperthyroidism. Some clones in this sample may be carry-over from other donors' samples. Each CDR3 is given with its conserved first and last residue. D genes are given only for firm matches. The listing skips clone size in some rows; elsewhere it reads once, few, many or a size class.

j_call v_call clone_size d_call cdr3_aa cdr3_nt
TRBJ1-1 TRBV18 . TRBD1 CASSPSVQGTAEAFF TGTGCCAGCTCACCAAGCGTACAGGGGACGGCTGAAGCTTTCTTT
TRBJ2-7 TRBV28 many TRBD2 CASSPLALGGLADHYEQYF TGTGCCAGCAGTCCCCTGGCCTTAGGCGGACTAGCGGACCACTACGAGCAGTACTTC
TRBJ2-7 TRBV28 few TRBD1 CASSSPTRDRSYEQCF TGTGCCAGCAGTTCCCCCACCCGGGACAGATCCTACGAGCAGTGCTTC
TRBJ2-7 TRBV20-1 many TRBD2 CSAEKIKREGYYEQYF TGCAGTGCCGAGAAAATCAAGCGGGAGGGGTACTACGAGCAGTACTTC
TRBJ1-1 TRBV5-1 many . CASSHLDTGNTEAFF TGCGCCAGCAGCCACCTCGACACGGGGAACACTGAAGCTTTCTTT
TRBJ2-5 TRBV20-1 many . CSAKDLKETQYF TGCAGTGCAAAAGACTTGAAAGAGACCCAGTACTTC
TRBJ1-2 TRBV14 few . CASSHLDRNYGYTF TGTGCCAGCAGCCACCTTGACAGGAACTATGGCTACACCTTC
TRBJ2-7 TRBV19 many . CASSMVPSYEQYF TGTGCCAGTAGTATGGTTCCTTCCTACGAGCAGTACTTC
TRBJ1-5 TRBV19 many TRBD1 CAISRGIGNQPQHF TGTGCCATCAGCAGGGGGATCGGCAATCAGCCCCAGCATTTT
TRBJ2-7 TRBV4-1 many . CASSQDRSVGDEQYF TGCGCCAGCAGCCAAGATCGGAGTGTGGGGGACGAGCAGTACTTC
TRBJ2-7 TRBV6-5 many . CASSYARQGHEQYF TGTGCCAGCAGTTACGCGCGGCAGGGCCACGAGCAGTACTTC
TRBJ2-5 TRBV20-1 many . CSARDLEYQETQYF TGCAGTGCTAGGGACCTAGAGTACCAAGAGACCCAGTACTTC
TRBJ2-2 TRBV5-1 many . CASSLEHLLTGELFF TGCGCCAGCAGCTTGGAACATCTCCTCACCGGGGAGCTGTTTTTT